The 22 T cell receptor beta chains reported below all come from one sample, sequenced in a study of T cell responses to AZD1222 COVID-19 vaccine. Profiling relied on immunoSEQ multiplex PCR, and the TCRdb table lists in-frame clones only, not all of them. The sample shows tens of thousands of clones, about 85% of them seen only once. The specimen was peripheral blood, collected 28 days after the second AZD1222 dose. These receptors all come from an adult who received the AZD1222 COVID-19 vaccine.

The chain uses TRBV5-1 and TRBJ2-1, with 13 bases fitting TRBD2. Germline V lookup: CDR1 SGHRS, CDR2 YFSETQ. Losses at the gene ends were 3 bases for V and 7 bases for J; bases not matched to a gene: 7. The CDR3 length is 16 residues. CDR3 DNA: TGCGCCAGCAGCTCCCAGACTAGCGGGAGGACGAATGAGCAGTTCTTC. Translating gives CASSSQTSGRTNEQFF.

The chain carries TRBV5-8 and TRBJ1-2, with D tentatively TRBD1 (6 bases). V gave up 3 bases and J gave up 4 bases, with 7 bases separating them. Germline CDR1 SGHTS, CDR2 YDEGEE. This CDR3 has 12 amino acids. CDR3 residues: CASSSQGYGYTF. Written as DNA, the CDR3 is TGTGCCAGCAGCTCACAGGGCTATGGCTACACCTTC.

This clone was seen a single time. The rearrangement joins TRBV3-1 (or the pseudogene TRBV3-2) to TRBJ1-6; D unclear. The CDR3 sequence is 16 residues long. V lost 7 bases and J 6 bases, leaving 19 bases between the germline ends. Germline values: CDR1 LGHDT, CDR2 YNNKEL (reference sequence). CDR3 DNA: TGTGCCAGCACCCACCTAGGCGGAGGAGGTAATTCACCCCTCCACTTT. Translation gives CASTHLGGGGNSPLHF.

The chain employs TRBV7-9 and TRBJ1-1, with D uncertain. The V gene's germline CDR1 is SEHNR and CDR2 FQNEAQ (reference sequence). The germline V and J ends were trimmed by 6 bases and 1 base, with 9 bases remaining between them. The CDR3 totals 13 residues. CDR3 protein: CASSAAKNTEAFF. The CDR3, as DNA: TGTGCCAGCAGTGCAGCTAAGAACACTGAAGCTTTCTTT.

This chain connects TRBV6-6 to TRBJ2-2; a possible D gene is TRBD1 (6 bases). The germline gives CDR1 MNHNY, CDR2 SVGAGI (reference sequence). V dropped 6 bases and J dropped 5 bases, with 16 bases sitting between them. This CDR3 is 15 amino acids long. In DNA, the CDR3 is TGTGCCAGCAGGCCTAGGGGGAGTCGGACCGGGGAGCTGTTTTTT. It specifies CASRPRGSRTGELFF.

This clone was seen a handful of times. The chain combines TRBV4-2 with TRBJ2-1; TRBD2 aligns across 15 bases. From germline, CDR1 is LGHNA and CDR2 YNFKEQ. The CDR3 length is 16 residues. V lost 4 bases and J lost 8; bases outside the gene matches: 6. The CDR3 coding sequence is TGTGCCAGCAGCCGCGGCGGGACTAGCGGGAGGTATGAGCAGTTCTTC. It encodes CASSRGGTSGRYEQFF.

The chain joins TRBV19 to TRBJ2-2; either TRBD1 or TRBD2 may supply D (10 bases each). The CDR3 totals 20 residues. The V gene's germline CDR1 is LNHDA and CDR2 SQIVND (reference sequence). Trimming removed 7 bases from V and 6 bases from J, with 33 bases in between. The CDR3 DNA reads as TGTGCCAGTAAAGGCAGGGGACAGGGGTTGGCTAGCGGGAGTCCCGGGGAGCTGTTTTTT. Its protein is CASKGRGQGLASGSPGELFF.

The CDR3 DNA sequence: TGTGCCAGCAGCCCGGGCAGGGGATCCAACTACGAGCAGTACTTC. Its translation: CASSPGRGSNYEQYF. The chain couples TRBV6-2 or TRBV6-3 to TRBJ2-7, with D tentatively TRBD1 (6 bases). This CDR3 spans 15 amino acids. Trimming removed 6 bases from V and 3 bases from J, with 18 bases in between. CDR1 MNHEY and CDR2 SVGEGT come from the germline V gene.

This clone is medium-sized by share. V usage is TRBV6-2 or TRBV6-3 and J usage is TRBJ1-1, with D possibly matching TRBD1 (6 bases). Germline V CDR1 and CDR2: MNHEY, SVGEGT. Trimming pared 6 bases from V and 0 bases from J, leaving 20 bases between. The CDR3 loop spans 17 amino acids. The CDR3 region is CASSITGRGVLNTEAFF. CDR3 nucleotide sequence: TGTGCCAGCAGCATTACAGGGAGAGGGGTCCTGAACACTGAAGCTTTCTTT.

The chain is built from TRBV2 and TRBJ1-4; D might be TRBD1 (5 bases). The CDR3 contains 15 residues. Germline assignment: CDR1 SNHLY and CDR2 FYNNEI. V lost 3 bases to trimming and J lost 7 bases, with 15 bases between them. In DNA, the CDR3 is TGTGCCAGCAGTGAGACCAGGGATACGATTGAAAAACTGTTTTTT. Amino acid sequence: CASSETRDTIEKLFF.

The chain employs TRBV4-2 and TRBJ2-2; a weak D match, TRBD1 (5 bases). This CDR3 has 17 amino acids. V gave up 1 base and J gave up 0 bases, with 12 bases separating them. The V gene's germline CDR1 is LGHNA and CDR2 YNFKEQ. The DNA for the CDR3 is TGTGCCAGCAGCCAAGGGAGTGTGGGGCCGAACACCGGGGAGCTGTTTTTT. Protein: CASSQGSVGPNTGELFF.

The chain employs TRBV5-1 and TRBJ2-7; D is perhaps TRBD1 or TRBD2 (5 bases each). V gave up 0 bases and J gave up 0 bases, with 7 bases separating them. The CDR3 runs 14 residues. Germline values: CDR1 SGHRS, CDR2 YFSETQ. The CDR3 DNA follows: TGCGCCAGCAGCTTGGTTGGGGGCTCCTACGAGCAGTACTTC. Translating it yields CASSLVGGSYEQYF. The full variable domain, rest sourced from reference TRBV5-1 and TRBJ2-7, is KAGVTQTPRYLIKTRGQQVTLSCSPISGHRSVSWYQQTPGQGLQFLFEYFSETQRNKGNFPGRFSGRQFSNSRSEMNVSTLELGDSALYLCASSLVGGSYEQYFGPGTRLTVT.

The chain carries TRBV5-4 and TRBJ2-1, with D perhaps given as TRBD1 or TRBD2 (5 bases each). The ends were cut back, 2 bases at V and 2 bases at J, with 11 bases in the middle. The CDR3 totals 15 residues. Germline-derived CDR1 and CDR2 are SGHNT and YYREEE (reference sequence). The CDR3 DNA is TGTGCCAGCAGCTTACAGGTGGGACCCTACAATGAGCAGTTCTTC. Its translation is CASSLQVGPYNEQFF.

The chain recombines TRBV6-5 with TRBJ2-7; D uncertain. The V end was cut by 5 bases, the J end by 3 bases, with 17 bases between. CDR1 MNHEY and CDR2 SVGAGI come from the germline V gene. This CDR3 is built from 15 residues. CDR3 bases: TGTGCCAGCAGTCTAAACTCCCCGGTATACTACGAGCAGTACTTC. The encoded protein is CASSLNSPVYYEQYF.

The rearrangement joins TRBV9 to TRBJ1-6; a weak D match, TRBD1 (5 bases). The V and J ends lost 4 bases and 4 bases respectively, with 9 bases between them. Germline V gene lookup returns CDR1 SGDLS and CDR2 YYNGEE. The CDR3 is 14 amino acids. The CDR3: CASSPQGYNSPLHF. The CDR3 nucleotides are TGTGCCAGCAGCCCCCAGGGATATAATTCACCCCTCCACTTT.

This CDR3 reads CASSIGVNEQFF. CDR3 sequence (DNA): TGTGCCAGTAGTATAGGAGTGAATGAGCAGTTCTTC. This chain joins TRBV19 and TRBJ2-1; D ambiguous. CDR3 size: 12 residues. V was shortened by 1 base and J by 7 bases, with 5 bases between the two germline ends. In germline, CDR1 is LNHDA, CDR2 SQIVND (reference sequence).

This chain connects TRBV7-9 to TRBJ1-2; D not resolved. V was cut by 5 bases and J by 2 bases, with 12 bases left in between. This CDR3 has 14 amino acids. Germline V gene sequence: CDR1 SEHNR, CDR2 FQNEAQ (reference sequence). CDR3: CASSPIGVNYGYTF. The CDR3 DNA sequence: TGTGCCAGCAGCCCCATAGGAGTGAACTATGGCTACACCTTC.

The V gene is TRBV7-2, the J gene TRBJ1-6, with D perhaps TRBD1 (5 bases). The CDR3 is made up of 13 amino acids. V was trimmed by 5 bases and J by 7 bases, leaving 9 bases between them. The germline CDR1 and CDR2 sequences are SGHTA and FQGNSA. This chain's CDR3 is CASSVQENSPLHF. CDR3 bases: TGTGCCAGCAGCGTACAGGAGAATTCACCCCTCCACTTT.

This clone was seen a handful of times. The rearrangement uses TRBV7-9 and TRBJ2-2; the D gene is possibly TRBD2 (6 bases). Germline assignment: CDR1 SEHNR and CDR2 FQNEAQ (reference sequence). Trimming stripped 3 bases from V and 4 bases from J, with 12 bases between. The CDR3 contains 15 residues. CDR3 sequence: CASSLGLDITGELFF. In DNA, the CDR3 is TGTGCCAGCAGCTTGGGACTTGACATCACCGGGGAGCTGTTTTTT.

Of note for this clone: One junction end disagrees with the germline gene, perhaps due to a read error. CDR3: CASREEGLAGLGTQYF. CDR3 coding DNA: TGTGCCAGCAGGGAAGAAGGACTAGCGGGATTAGGGACCCAGTACTTC. V usage is TRBV6-1 and J usage is TRBJ2-5, with 12 bases that match TRBD2. CDR3 length equals 16 residues. From germline, CDR1 is MNHNS and CDR2 SASEGT.

The chain uses TRBV18 and TRBJ1-1; 9 positions match TRBD1. V gave up 1 base and J gave up 4 bases; unmatched junction bases: 4. The CDR3 extends over 15 amino acids. Germline V gene data show CDR1 as KGHSH and CDR2 as LQKENI. In nucleotides, the CDR3 is TGTGCCAGCTCACCACTACAGGGGGCTGGCACTGAAGCTTTCTTT. Its translation: CASSPLQGAGTEAFF.

The CDR3 sequence is CASSLERGFQETQYF. The DNA of the CDR3 is TGTGCCAGCAGCTTAGAGCGAGGGTTTCAAGAGACCCAGTACTTC. The chain links TRBV11-2 to TRBJ2-5; tentative D call: TRBD2 (5 bases). This CDR3 is 15 amino acids long. Germline-derived CDR1 and CDR2 are SGHAT and FQNNGV. Trimming removed 0 bases from V and 2 bases from J, with 10 bases in between. Together with reference TRBV11-2 and TRBJ2-5, the CDR3 gives the full variable domain: EAGVAQSPRYKIIEKRQSVAFWCNPISGHATLYWYQQILGQGPKLLIQFQNNGVVDDSQLPKDRFSAERLKGVDSTLKIQPAKLEDSAVYLCASSLERGFQETQYFGPGTRLLVL.